The 7 T cell receptor beta chains below come from one sample, sequenced in a study of human T cells and chemical hapten exposure (dated by TCRdb to the early 2020s). The time point label on this specimen signifies: patch test 3, about 24 weeks after DPC sensitization. What this sample's treatment or condition label stands for: therapeutic diphenylcyclopropenone sensitization with weekly scalp DPC. Libraries were prepared through RACE. Sequencing took place on a NextSeq 500. The public reads were quality trimmed at Q25 with fastp and then assembled into clones with MiXCR by TCRdb, keeping productive beta chains. Rows are unified per CDR3 protein, each entry keeping the most common DNA and genes. This sample lists 90,000 to 110,000 distinct CDR3 sequences; around 35% were detected once. The ten largest clones take up about 2.9% of the sample. The sample in question was whole blood, obtained in connection with sensitization to the hapten diphenylcyclopropenone (DPC). The receptors were sampled from a man aged 35-49 years with alopecia areata. Some clones in this sample may be carry-over from other donors' samples.

V and J are TRBV7-3 and TRBJ2-6, with 10 positions matching TRBD2. V shed 4 bases and J 2 bases; nucleotides not matched to a gene: 2. Germline V lookup: CDR1 SGHTA, CDR2 FQGTGA. This CDR3 is 16 amino acids long. The chain's CDR3 is CASSSSGSPGANVLTF. CDR3 DNA sequence: TGTGCCAGCAGCTCTAGCGGGAGTCCTGGGGCCAACGTCCTGACTTTC.

In its sample, this clonotype was seen a few times. The chain combines TRBV5-1 with TRBJ2-1, with D perhaps TRBD2 (7 bases). This CDR3 comprises 12 residues. Per the germline V gene, CDR1 is SGHRS and CDR2 is YFSETQ. Deletions cut 6 bases from V and 8 bases from J, with 12 bases between. This CDR3 is CASTGEGDEQFF. The CDR3 nucleotides read TGCGCCAGCACAGGGGAGGGCGATGAGCAGTTCTTC.

There are a few counts of this clonotype. The DNA for the CDR3 is TGTGCCAGCAGTTCTAGCGGCCTAGCCAAAAACATTCAGTACTTC. As protein: CASSSSGLAKNIQYF. This chain connects TRBV28 to TRBJ2-4, with TRBD2 matching 7 bases. This CDR3 region has 15 residues. V was clipped by 4 bases and J by 0 bases; unmatched bases: 3. The germline V gene has CDR1 MDHEN and CDR2 SYDVKM.

This rearrangement joins TRBV28 to TRBJ2-7, with 9 nucleotides matching TRBD2. V lost 3 bases, J lost 6 bases, and 6 bases stayed unmatched. The germline V gene encodes CDR1 MDHEN and CDR2 SYDVKM. The length of the CDR3 is 14 residues. This CDR3 reads CASSFPGLATEQYF. CDR3 DNA sequence: TGTGCCAGCAGTTTCCCGGGACTAGCTACCGAGCAGTACTTC.

This clonotype has more than one count but fewer than ten. DNA of the CDR3: TGTGCCAGCAGTTACGGAGCGGGAGGGCCTTATACGCAGTATTTT. Protein: CASSYGAGGPYTQYF. This chain links TRBV6-2 or TRBV6-3 with TRBJ2-3; TRBD2 matches at 10 bases. Germline assignment: CDR1 MNHEY and CDR2 SVGEGT. CDR3 size: 15 residues. The V gene end was trimmed by 2 bases and the J gene end by 7 bases; junction bases not matched to a gene: 6.

There are a few counts of this clonotype. V gene TRBV6-2 or TRBV6-3 combines with J gene TRBJ2-3; TRBD1 might be the D (6 bases). This CDR3 region has 16 residues. Looked up from germline, CDR1 is MNHEY and CDR2 is SVGEGT. Trimming shortened V by 0 bases and J by 5 bases, and 15 bases separated the two germline ends. The CDR3 DNA is TGTGCCAGCAGTTACTCTGTGGCAGGGGTAGGAGATACGCAGTATTTT. Its protein is CASSYSVAGVGDTQYF.

The chain carries TRBV30 and TRBJ1-1; D gene ambiguous. The CDR3 consists of 13 residues. Trimming pared 5 bases from V and 5 bases from J, leaving 15 bases between. In germline, CDR1 is GTSNPN, CDR2 SVGIG (reference sequence). CDR3 nucleotide sequence: TGTGCCTGGGGTCTCGGTAGGGAAACTGAAGCTTTCTTT. Its protein is CAWGLGRETEAFF. The full variable domain, rest sourced from reference TRBV30 and TRBJ1-1, is SQTIHQWPATLVQPVGSPLSLECTVEGTSNPNLYWYRQAAGRGLQLLFYSVGIGQISSEVPQNLSASRPQDRQFILSSKKLLLSDSGFYLCAWGLGRETEAFFGQGTRLTVV.